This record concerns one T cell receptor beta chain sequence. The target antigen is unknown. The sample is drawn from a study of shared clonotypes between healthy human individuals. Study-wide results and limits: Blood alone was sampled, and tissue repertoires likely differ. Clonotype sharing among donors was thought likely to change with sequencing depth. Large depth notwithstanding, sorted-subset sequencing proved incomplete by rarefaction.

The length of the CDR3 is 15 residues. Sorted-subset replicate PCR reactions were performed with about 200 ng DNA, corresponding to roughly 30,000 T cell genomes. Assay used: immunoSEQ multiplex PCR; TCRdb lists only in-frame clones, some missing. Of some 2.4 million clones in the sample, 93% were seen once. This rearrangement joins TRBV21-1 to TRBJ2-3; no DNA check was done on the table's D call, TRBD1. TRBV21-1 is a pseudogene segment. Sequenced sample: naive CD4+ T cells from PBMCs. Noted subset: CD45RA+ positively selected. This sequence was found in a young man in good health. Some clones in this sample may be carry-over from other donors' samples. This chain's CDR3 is CASSKVAGDTDTQYF. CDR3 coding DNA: TGTGCCAGCAGCAAAGTGGCAGGGGATACAGATACGCAGTATTTT.